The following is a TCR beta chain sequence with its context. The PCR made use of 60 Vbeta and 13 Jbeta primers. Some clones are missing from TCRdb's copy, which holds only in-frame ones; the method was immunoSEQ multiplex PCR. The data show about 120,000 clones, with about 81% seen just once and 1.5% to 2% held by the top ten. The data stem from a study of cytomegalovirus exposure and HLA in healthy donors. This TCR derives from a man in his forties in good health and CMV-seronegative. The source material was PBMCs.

DNA for the CDR3: TGTGCCAGTAGTATGGGGACGGGGGGGCCACGGGAGCAGTTCTTC. It specifies CASSMGTGGPREQFF. The rearrangement uses TRBV19 and TRBJ2-1; 8 positions match TRBD2. V was clipped by 3 bases and J by 10 bases; unmatched bases: 11. The CDR3 consists of 15 residues. Per the germline V gene, CDR1 is LNHDA and CDR2 is SQIVND (reference sequence).